This entry is about one TCR beta chain. Its antigen target is currently unknown. The sample holds no much larger clone one base away, and base qualities are not on file. CDR1 KGHSH and CDR2 LQKENI are derived from the germline V gene. The CDR3 measures 17 amino acids from cysteine to phenylalanine. The entry retains the CDR3 DNA only, 51 bases that are in frame from base 1. V gives up 0 bases and J gives up 2 bases, and the segment between their germline ends measures 16 bases. A second Seattle source provided samples from volunteer blood donors who had recovered from COVID-19. Collaborating institutions collected whole blood in K2EDTA tubes following their own protocols. For TCRbeta analysis, collaborators shipped samples in one of three forms: frozen whole blood, isolated PBMCs, or DNA extracted from either of those sample types. TCRbeta CDR3 regions were amplified from genomic DNA using the immunoSEQ Assay, a bias-controlled multiplex PCR. The original pipeline was this. The number of nucleated cells in each sample was estimated from the amplification of reference gene primers within the assay. To quantify the absolute abundance of each unique TCRbeta CDR3 rearrangement, sequence reads were collapsed and filtered. Productive Simpson clonality was computed per sample as the square root of Simpson's diversity index over productive rearrangements. TCRdb retrieved this table from immuneACCESS and kept in-frame rearrangements only. Not all clones are present; in checked studies, unresolved V genes account for under half, and no reason is known for the remainder. The D gene and trimming were derived from the DNA, and the V and J assignments and clone size from that table. For this sample the table gives more than 300,000 clones, of which about 90% were detected only once. 3% to 4% of the sample is taken by the ten largest.

This entry is derived from a study of blood T cell repertoires in COVID-19 (dated by TCRdb to 2018 to 2020). About the study as a whole: Samples covering the acute and convalescent phases of COVID-19 were provided by collaborators in the United States, Italy and Spain. The material from the prospective study consisted of cDNA or gDNA derived from T cells, B-cell-depleted T cells, or PBMCs. Deeply sampled blood TCRbeta repertoires from subjects exposed to, actively infected with, or recovered from COVID-19 were included in the dataset. The repertoires were made available in a free public database intended to serve as a resource for research on the immune response to SARS-CoV-2. The samples were drawn from two sources: the first 160 participants of the ongoing ImmuneRACE study, and fewer than 1,500 subjects contributed by 6 global collaborators. A de-identified subject ID, COVID-19 status, age in years and sex were almost always included in the sample metadata. Where available, HLA class I and class II types were obtained from metadata supplied by the sample provider rather than from assay-based typing. General study outcomes and caveats: How much clinical and demographic metadata was included differed by source and by participant, and the metadata was provided uncurated.

The sequence is built from TRBV18 and TRBJ2-5; TRBD2 might be the D gene, on 6 matching bases. This clonotype originated in a woman aged 18 to 35 who had recovered from COVID-19. Source material: peripheral blood. CDR3 loop: CASSPPSAEGPQETQYF. The nucleotide sequence is TGTGCCAGCTCACCACCCTCTGCGGAGGGGCCTCAAGAGACCCAGTACTTC. The entire variable domain, with the stretches around the CDR3 drawn from the reference TRBV18 and TRBJ2-5 proteins, is NAGVMQNPRHLVRRRGQEARLRCSPMKGHSHVYWYRQLPEEGLKFMVYLQKENIIDESGMPKERFSAEFPKEGPSILRIQQVVRGDSAAYFCASSPPSAEGPQETQYFGPGTRLLVL.